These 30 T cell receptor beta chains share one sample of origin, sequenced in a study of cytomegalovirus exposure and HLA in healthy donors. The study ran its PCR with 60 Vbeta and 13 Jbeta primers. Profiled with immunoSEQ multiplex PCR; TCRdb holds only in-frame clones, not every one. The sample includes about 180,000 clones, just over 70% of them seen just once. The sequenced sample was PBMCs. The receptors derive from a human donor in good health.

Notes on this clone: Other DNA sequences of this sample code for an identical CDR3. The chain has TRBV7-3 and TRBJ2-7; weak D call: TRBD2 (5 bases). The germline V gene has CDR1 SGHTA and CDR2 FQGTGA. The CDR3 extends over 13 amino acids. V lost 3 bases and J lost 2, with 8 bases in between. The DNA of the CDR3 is TGTGCCAGCAGCTTCGGGGAGACCTACGAGCAGTACTTC. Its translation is CASSFGETYEQYF.

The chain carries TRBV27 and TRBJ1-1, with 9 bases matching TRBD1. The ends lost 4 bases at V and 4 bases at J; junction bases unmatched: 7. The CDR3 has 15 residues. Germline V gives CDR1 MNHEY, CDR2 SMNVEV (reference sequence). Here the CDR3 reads CASSSGTGLVTEAFF. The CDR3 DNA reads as TGTGCCAGCAGTTCCGGGACAGGGTTGGTCACTGAAGCTTTCTTT.

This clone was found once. The DNA of the CDR3 is TGTGCCAGCAGCTTGGGTACGGGCACAGATACGCAGTATTTT. Its protein product is CASSLGTGTDTQYF. The chain joins TRBV5-8 to TRBJ2-3; D unclear. CDR3 length: 14 residues. The V end was cut by 0 bases, the J end by 1 base, with 6 bases between. CDR1 and CDR2 from the germline V gene are SGHTS and YDEGEE.

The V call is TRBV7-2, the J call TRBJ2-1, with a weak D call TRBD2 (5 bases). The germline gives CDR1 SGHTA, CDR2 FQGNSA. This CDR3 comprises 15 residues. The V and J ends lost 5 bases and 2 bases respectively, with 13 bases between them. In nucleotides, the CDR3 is TGTGCCAGCAGCACCGGCCGGGGAGCCTACAATGAGCAGTTCTTC. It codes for CASSTGRGAYNEQFF.

The CDR3 reads CASSSRYEQYF. The CDR3 DNA is TGTGCCAGCAGTTCCCGTTACGAGCAGTACTTC. The chain recombines TRBV6-1 with TRBJ2-7; D uncertain. CDR1 is MNHNS and CDR2 is SASEGT in the germline V gene. V lost 5 bases, J lost 4 bases, and 6 bases lay in between. This CDR3 has 11 amino acids.

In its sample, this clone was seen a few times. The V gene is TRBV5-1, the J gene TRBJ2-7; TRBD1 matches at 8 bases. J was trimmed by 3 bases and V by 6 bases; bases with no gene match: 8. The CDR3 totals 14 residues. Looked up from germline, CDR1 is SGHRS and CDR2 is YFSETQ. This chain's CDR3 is CASTRQGFSYEQYF. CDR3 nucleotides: TGCGCCAGCACGAGACAGGGGTTCAGCTACGAGCAGTACTTC.

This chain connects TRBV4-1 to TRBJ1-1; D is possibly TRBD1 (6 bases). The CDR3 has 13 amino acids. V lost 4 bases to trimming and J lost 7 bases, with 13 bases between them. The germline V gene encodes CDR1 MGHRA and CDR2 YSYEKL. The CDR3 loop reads CASSLSADSEAFF. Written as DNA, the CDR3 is TGCGCCAGCAGCCTCTCCGCGGACAGTGAAGCTTTCTTT.

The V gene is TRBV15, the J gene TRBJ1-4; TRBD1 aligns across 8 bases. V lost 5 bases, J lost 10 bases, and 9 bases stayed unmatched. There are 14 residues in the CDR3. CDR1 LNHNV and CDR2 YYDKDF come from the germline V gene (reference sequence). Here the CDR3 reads CATSSDRGIRKLFF. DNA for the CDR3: TGTGCCACCAGCTCAGACAGGGGTATTCGAAAACTGTTTTTT.

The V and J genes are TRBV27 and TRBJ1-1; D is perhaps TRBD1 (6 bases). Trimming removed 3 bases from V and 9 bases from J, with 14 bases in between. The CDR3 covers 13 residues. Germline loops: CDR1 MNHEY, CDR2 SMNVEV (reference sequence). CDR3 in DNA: TGTGCCAGCAGTTTCGAGGGGGGGGAGAAAGCTTTCTTT. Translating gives CASSFEGGEKAFF.

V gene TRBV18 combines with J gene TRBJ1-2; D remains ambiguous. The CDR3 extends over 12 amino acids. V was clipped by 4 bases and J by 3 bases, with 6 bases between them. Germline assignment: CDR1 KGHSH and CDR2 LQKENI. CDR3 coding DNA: TGTGCCAGCTCACTGGAGGACTATGGCTACACCTTC. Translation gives CASSLEDYGYTF.

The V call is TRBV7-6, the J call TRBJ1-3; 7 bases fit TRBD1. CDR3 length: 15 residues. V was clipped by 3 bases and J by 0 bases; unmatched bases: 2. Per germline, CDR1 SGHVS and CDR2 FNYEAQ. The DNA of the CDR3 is TGTGCCAGCAGCTTGACAGGGAGCTCTGGAAACACCATATATTTT. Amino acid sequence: CASSLTGSSGNTIYF. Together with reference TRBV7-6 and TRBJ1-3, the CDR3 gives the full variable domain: GAGVSQSPRYKVTKRGQDVALRCDPISGHVSLYWYRQALGQGPEFLTYFNYEAQQDKSGLPNDRFSAERPEGSISTLTIQRTEQRDSAMYRCASSLTGSSGNTIYFGEGSWLTVV.

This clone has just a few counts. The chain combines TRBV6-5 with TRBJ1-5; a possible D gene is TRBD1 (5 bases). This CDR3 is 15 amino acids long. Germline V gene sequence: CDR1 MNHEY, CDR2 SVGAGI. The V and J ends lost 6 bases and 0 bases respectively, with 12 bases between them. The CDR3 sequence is CASRPGGISNQPQHF. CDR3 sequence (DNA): TGTGCCAGCAGACCCGGGGGGATTAGCAATCAGCCCCAGCATTTT.

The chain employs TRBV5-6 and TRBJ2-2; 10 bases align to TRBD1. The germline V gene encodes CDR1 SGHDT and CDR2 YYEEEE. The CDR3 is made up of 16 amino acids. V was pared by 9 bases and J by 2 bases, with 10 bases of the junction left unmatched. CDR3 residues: CATEYDRGRNTGELFF. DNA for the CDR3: TGTGCCACCGAGTATGACAGGGGGCGTAACACCGGGGAGCTGTTTTTT. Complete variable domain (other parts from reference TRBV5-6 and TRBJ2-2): DAGVTQSPTHLIKTRGQQVTLRCSPKSGHDTVSWYQQALGQGPQFIFQYYEEEERQRGNFPDRFSGHQFPNYSSELNVNALLLGDSALYLCATEYDRGRNTGELFFGEGSRLTVL.

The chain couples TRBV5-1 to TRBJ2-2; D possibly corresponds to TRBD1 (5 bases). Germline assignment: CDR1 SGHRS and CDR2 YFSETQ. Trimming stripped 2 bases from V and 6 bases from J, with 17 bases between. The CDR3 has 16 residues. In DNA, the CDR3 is TGCGCCAGCAGCTTTTCCAGGGAAGGAACTTCCGGGGAGCTGTTTTTT. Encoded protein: CASSFSREGTSGELFF.

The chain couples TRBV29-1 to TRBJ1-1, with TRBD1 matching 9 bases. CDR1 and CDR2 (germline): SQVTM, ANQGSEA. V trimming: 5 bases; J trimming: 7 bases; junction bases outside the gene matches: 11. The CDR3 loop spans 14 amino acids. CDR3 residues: CSVHTTGTGNEAFF. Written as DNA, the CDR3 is TGCAGCGTTCATACCACCGGGACAGGGAATGAAGCTTTCTTT.

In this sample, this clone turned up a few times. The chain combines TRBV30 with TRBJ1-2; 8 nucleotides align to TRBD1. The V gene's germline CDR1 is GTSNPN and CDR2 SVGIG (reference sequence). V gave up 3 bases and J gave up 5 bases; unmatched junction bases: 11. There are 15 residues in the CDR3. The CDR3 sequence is CAWSTPGQEKYGYTF. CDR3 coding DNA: TGTGCCTGGAGCACACCGGGACAGGAGAAATATGGCTACACCTTC.

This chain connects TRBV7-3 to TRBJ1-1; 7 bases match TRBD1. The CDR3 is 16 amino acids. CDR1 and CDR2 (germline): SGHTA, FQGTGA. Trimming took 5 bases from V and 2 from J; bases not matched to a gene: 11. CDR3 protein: CASSHLRQGINTEAFF. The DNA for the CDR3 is TGTGCCAGCAGCCACCTCAGACAGGGAATTAACACTGAAGCTTTCTTT.

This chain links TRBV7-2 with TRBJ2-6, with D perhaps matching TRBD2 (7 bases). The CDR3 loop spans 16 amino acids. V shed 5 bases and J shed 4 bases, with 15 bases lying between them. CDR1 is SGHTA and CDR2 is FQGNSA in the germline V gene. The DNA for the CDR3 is TGTGCCAGCAGCATACGGGGGGCTGTCGGGGCCAACGTCCTGACTTTC. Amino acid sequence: CASSIRGAVGANVLTF.

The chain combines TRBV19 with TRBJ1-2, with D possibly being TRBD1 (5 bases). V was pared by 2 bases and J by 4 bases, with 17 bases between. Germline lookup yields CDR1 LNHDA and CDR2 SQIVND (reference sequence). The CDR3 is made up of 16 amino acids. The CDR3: CASSIKPGDPSYGYTF. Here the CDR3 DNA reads TGTGCCAGTAGTATAAAGCCGGGGGACCCTTCCTATGGCTACACCTTC.

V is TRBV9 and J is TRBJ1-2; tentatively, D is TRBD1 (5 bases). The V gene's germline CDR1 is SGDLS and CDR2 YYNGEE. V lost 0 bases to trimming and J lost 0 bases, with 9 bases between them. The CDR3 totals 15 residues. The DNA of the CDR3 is TGTGCCAGCAGCGTAGAGACAGACACTAACTATGGCTACACCTTC. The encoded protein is CASSVETDTNYGYTF.

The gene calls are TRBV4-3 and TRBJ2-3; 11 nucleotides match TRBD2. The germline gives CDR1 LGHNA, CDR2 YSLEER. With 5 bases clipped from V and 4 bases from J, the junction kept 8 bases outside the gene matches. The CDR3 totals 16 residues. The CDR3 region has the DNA TGCGCCAGCAGCGCAAATAGCGGGGGGGCAGCAGATACGCAGTATTTT. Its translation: CASSANSGGAADTQYF.

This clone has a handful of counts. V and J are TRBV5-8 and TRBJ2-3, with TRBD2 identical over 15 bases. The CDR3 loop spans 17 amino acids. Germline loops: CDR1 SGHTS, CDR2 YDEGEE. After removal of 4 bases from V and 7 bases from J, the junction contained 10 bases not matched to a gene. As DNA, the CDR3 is TGTGCCAGCAGCCTCGGACTAGCGGGGGGGCTAAGGTATACGCAGTATTTT. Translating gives CASSLGLAGGLRYTQYF.

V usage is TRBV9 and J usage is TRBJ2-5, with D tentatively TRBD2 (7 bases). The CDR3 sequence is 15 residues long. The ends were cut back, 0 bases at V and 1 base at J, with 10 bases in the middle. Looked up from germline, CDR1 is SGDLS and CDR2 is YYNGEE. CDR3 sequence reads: CASSVGRGGQETQYF. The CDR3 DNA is TGTGCCAGCAGCGTAGGAAGGGGGGGCCAAGAGACCCAGTACTTC. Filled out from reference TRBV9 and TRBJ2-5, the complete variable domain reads DSGVTQTPKHLITATGQRVTLRCSPRSGDLSVYWYQQSLDQGLQFLIQYYNGEERAKGNILERFSAQQFPDLHSELNLSSLELGDSALYFCASSVGRGGQETQYFGPGTRLLVL.

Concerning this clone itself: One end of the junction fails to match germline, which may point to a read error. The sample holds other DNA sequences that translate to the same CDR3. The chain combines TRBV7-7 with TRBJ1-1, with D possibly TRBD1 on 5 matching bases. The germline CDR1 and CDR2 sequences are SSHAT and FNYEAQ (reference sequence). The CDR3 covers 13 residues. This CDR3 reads CASSLDRNTEAFF. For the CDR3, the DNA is TGTGCTAGCAGCTTAGACAGGAACACTGAAGCTTTCTTT.

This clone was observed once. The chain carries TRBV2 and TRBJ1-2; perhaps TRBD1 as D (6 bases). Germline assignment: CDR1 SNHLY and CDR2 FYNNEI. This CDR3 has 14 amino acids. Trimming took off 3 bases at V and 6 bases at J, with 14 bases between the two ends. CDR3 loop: CASSEGAASHGYTF. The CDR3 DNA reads TGTGCCAGCAGTGAGGGGGCGGCATCACATGGCTACACCTTC.

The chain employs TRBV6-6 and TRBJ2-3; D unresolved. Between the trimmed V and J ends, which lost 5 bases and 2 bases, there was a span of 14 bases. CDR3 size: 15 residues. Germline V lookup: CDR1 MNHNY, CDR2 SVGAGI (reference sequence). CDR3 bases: TGTGCCAGCAGTGATAGCCCGGTTCCCACAGATACGCAGTATTTT. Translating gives CASSDSPVPTDTQYF.

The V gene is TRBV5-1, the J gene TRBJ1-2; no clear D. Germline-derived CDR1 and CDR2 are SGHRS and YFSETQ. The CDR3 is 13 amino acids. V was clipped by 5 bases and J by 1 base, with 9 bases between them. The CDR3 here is CASRRADNYGYTF. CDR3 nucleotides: TGCGCCAGCAGGCGTGCTGATAACTATGGCTACACCTTC.

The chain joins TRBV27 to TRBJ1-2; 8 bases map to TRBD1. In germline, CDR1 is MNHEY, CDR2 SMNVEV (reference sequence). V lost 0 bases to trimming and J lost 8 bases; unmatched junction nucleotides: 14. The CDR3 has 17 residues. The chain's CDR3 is CASSLSAGGTWQVGYTF. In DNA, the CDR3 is TGTGCCAGCAGTTTATCGGCAGGGGGCACGTGGCAAGTCGGCTACACCTTC.

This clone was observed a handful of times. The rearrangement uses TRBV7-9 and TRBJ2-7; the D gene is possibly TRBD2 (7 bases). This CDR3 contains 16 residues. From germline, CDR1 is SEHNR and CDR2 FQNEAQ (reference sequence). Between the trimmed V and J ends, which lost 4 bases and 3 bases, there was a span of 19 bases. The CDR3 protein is CASSSKGGEDFYEQYF. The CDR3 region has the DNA TGTGCCAGCAGCTCCAAAGGGGGGGAGGATTTCTACGAGCAGTACTTC.

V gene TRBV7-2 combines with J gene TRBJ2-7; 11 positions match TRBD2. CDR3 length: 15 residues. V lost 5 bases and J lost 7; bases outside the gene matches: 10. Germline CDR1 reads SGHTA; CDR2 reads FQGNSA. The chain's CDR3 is CASSLLAGDLREQYF. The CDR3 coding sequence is TGTGCCAGCAGCCTACTAGCGGGGGACCTAAGGGAGCAGTACTTC.